This TCR beta chain was captured in a study of blood T cell repertoires in COVID-19 (dated by TCRdb to 2020 to 2022). Turning to the overall study: Samples from collaborators originated in the United States, Italy and Spain and spanned both the acute and convalescent phases of COVID-19. The material from the prospective study consisted of cDNA or gDNA derived from T cells, B-cell-depleted T cells, or PBMCs. The dataset comprised deeply sampled blood TCRbeta repertoires from subjects exposed to, actively infected with, or recovered from COVID-19. The repertoires were made available in a free public database intended to serve as a resource for research on the immune response to SARS-CoV-2. The samples were drawn from the first 160 participants of the ongoing ImmuneRACE study and from 1,254 subjects provided by 6 global collaborators. Sample metadata almost always included a de-identified subject ID, COVID-19 status, age in years and sex. Where available, HLA class I and class II types were taken from metadata supplied by the sample provider and were not determined by assay-based typing. Study-wide findings and limitations: The quantity of clinical and demographic metadata differed by source and by participant and was supplied without curation.

TCRbeta CDR3 regions were amplified from genomic DNA by means of the immunoSEQ Assay, a bias-controlled multiplex PCR. The published analysis was carried out like this. The number of nucleated cells in each sample was estimated from the amplification of reference gene primers within the assay. Sequence reads were collapsed and filtered to measure the absolute abundance of every unique TCRbeta CDR3 rearrangement. For each sample, productive Simpson clonality was calculated as the square root of Simpson's diversity index across productive rearrangements. Not all clones reach the TCRdb copy of this immuneACCESS table, which keeps in-frame sequences only. Checked studies attribute under half of the gap to unresolved V genes and leave the rest unexplained. The V and J calls and clone size come from that table; D and trimming were worked out from the DNA. The sample table holds approximately 130,000 clones, of which around 86% were seen once. Roughly 18% of the sample belongs to the ten largest clones.

In the germline V gene, CDR1 corresponds to SNHLY and CDR2 to FYNNEI. The CDR3 measures 11 amino acids from cysteine to phenylalanine. Only the CDR3 portion is preserved as DNA: 33 bases, with reading frame beginning at the first base. Deletion took 6 bases off V and 5 bases off J, with a span of 7 bases between the germline ends. As regards this clone: Its antigen remains unidentified. Base qualities are not recorded, but no much larger clone differs from it by a single base.

In the prospective study, participants were roughly 18 to 95 years old, resided in about two dozen geographic areas of the United States, and were enrolled through a virtual design. Cohort assignment in the prospective study relied on participant-reported clinical history from a screening survey and a study questionnaire. For ImmuneRACE Cohort 3, a participant was defined as recovered based on two consecutive negative NP/OP PCR tests, clearance by a healthcare professional, or resolution of symptoms. Each participant in the prospective study had whole blood, serum and a nasopharyngeal or oropharyngeal swab collected by mobile phlebotomists. Over a roughly 2-month period, participants in the prospective study had the option of providing additional blood draws and questionnaires. Before DNA extraction, prospective study blood samples were shipped either frozen or at room temperature.

The sequenced sample consisted of PBMCs or T cells enriched from blood (not recorded which). The receptor was derived from a man aged 30 to 45 who had recovered from COVID-19. The V and J genes are TRBV2 and TRBJ2-5; tentative D gene TRBD2, with 5 bases matching. The CDR3: CASRREETQYF. The sequenced DNA: TGTGCCAGCAGAAGGGAGGAGACCCAGTACTTC.